This TCR beta chain was identified in a study of T cell responses to AZD1222 COVID-19 vaccine. Profiling relied on immunoSEQ multiplex PCR, and the TCRdb table lists in-frame clones only, not all of them. The sample includes about 190,000 clones, approximately 91% of them seen just once. The ends were cut back, 3 bases at V and 3 bases at J, with 12 bases in the middle. The V gene's germline CDR1 is SGHNT and CDR2 YENEEA. This CDR3 has 14 residues. On this clone: What it binds is not known.

Study outcomes and limitations: Scientists sampled the repertoires only once the peak T cell response had passed. Clonal diversity may have been underestimated, and the donors were mostly white British, with more females than males.

The chain joins TRBV11-3 to TRBJ2-7; D is undetermined. The clonotype comes from an adult in good health. The material sequenced was peripheral blood, taken on day 0 of AZD1222 vaccination. This CDR3 is CASSLMGLGYEQYF. The CDR3 nucleotides read TGTGCCAGCAGCTTGATGGGGTTGGGCTACGAGCAGTACTTC.